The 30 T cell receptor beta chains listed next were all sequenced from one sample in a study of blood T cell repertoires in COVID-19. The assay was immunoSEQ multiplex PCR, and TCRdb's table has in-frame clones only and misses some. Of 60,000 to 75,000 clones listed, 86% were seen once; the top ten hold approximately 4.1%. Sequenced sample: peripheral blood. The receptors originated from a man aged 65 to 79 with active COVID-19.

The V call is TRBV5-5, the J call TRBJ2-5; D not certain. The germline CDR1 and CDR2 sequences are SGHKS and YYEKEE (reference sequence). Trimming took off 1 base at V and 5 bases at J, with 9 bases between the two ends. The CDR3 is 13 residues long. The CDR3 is CASSLWAGETQYF. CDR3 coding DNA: TGTGCCAGCAGCTTGTGGGCTGGGGAGACCCAGTACTTC.

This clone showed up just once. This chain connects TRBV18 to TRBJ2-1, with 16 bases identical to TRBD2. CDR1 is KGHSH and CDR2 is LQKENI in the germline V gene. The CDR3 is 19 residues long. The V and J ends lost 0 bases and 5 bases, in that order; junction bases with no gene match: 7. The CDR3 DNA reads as TGTGCCAGCTCACCACCGGGACTAGCGGGAGGGTCCCCCAACAATGAGCAGTTCTTC. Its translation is CASSPPGLAGGSPNNEQFF.

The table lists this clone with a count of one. CDR3 sequence: CASSFAPWGVPPQETQYF. CDR3 in DNA: TGTGCCAGCAGCTTTGCCCCCTGGGGGGTCCCCCCCCAAGAGACCCAGTACTTC. The chain carries TRBV5-5 and TRBJ2-5, with D possibly TRBD2 on 6 matching bases. The CDR3 covers 18 residues. With 2 bases removed from V and 1 base from J, the gap between germline ends came to 21 bases. CDR1 is SGHKS and CDR2 is YYEKEE in the germline V gene (reference sequence). The variable domain in full, with the rest retrieved from reference TRBV5-5 and TRBJ2-5, is DAGVTQSPTHLIKTRGQQVTLRCSPISGHKSVSWYQQVLGQGPQFIFQYYEKEERGRGNFPDRFSARQFPNYSSELNVNALLLGDSALYLCASSFAPWGVPPQETQYFGPGTRLLVL.

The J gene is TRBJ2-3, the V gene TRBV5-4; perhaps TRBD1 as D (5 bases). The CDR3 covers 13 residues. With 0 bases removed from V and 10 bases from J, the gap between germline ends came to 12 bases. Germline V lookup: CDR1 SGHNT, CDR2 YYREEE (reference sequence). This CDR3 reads CASSLGGPFAQYF. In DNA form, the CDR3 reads TGTGCCAGCAGCTTGGGGGGCCCGTTTGCGCAGTATTTT.

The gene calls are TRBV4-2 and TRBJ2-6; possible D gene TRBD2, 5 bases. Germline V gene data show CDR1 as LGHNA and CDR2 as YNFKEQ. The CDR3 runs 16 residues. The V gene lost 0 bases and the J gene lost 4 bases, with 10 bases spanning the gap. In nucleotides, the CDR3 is TGTGCCAGCAGCCAAGATTGGTCGGGGGGGGCCAACGTCCTGACTTTC. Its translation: CASSQDWSGGANVLTF.

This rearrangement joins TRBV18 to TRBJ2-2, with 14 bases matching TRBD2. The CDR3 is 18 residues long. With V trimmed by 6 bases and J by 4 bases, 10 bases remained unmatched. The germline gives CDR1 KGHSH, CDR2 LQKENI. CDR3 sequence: CASSPPLGTSGSTGELFF. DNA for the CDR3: TGTGCCAGCTCCCCGCCCCTTGGGACTAGCGGGAGCACCGGGGAGCTGTTTTTT. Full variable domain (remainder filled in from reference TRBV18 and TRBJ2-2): NAGVMQNPRHLVRRRGQEARLRCSPMKGHSHVYWYRQLPEEGLKFMVYLQKENIIDESGMPKERFSAEFPKEGPSILRIQQVVRGDSAAYFCASSPPLGTSGSTGELFFGEGSRLTVL.

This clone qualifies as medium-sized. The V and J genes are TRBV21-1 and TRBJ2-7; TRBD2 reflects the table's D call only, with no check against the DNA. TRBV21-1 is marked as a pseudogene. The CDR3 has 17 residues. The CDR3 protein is CASSKVGRGPDSHEQYF. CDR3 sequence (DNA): TGTGCCAGCAGCAAAGTTGGGCGGGGACCGGATTCCCACGAGCAGTACTTC.

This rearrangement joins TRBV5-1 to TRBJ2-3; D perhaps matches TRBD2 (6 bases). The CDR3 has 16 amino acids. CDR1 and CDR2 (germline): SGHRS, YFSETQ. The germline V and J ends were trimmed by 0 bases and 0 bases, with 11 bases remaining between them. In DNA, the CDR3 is TGCGCCAGCAGCTTGGACGGGAGAGCTAGCACAGATACGCAGTATTTT. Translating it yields CASSLDGRASTDTQYF.

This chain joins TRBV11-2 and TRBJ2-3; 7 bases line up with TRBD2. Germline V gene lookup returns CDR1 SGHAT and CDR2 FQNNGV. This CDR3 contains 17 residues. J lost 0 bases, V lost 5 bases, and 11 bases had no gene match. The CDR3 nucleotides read TGTGCCAGCAGCCCCCGGGGGAGCGGGGCTAGCACAGATACGCAGTATTTT. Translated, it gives CASSPRGSGASTDTQYF.

The chain's CDR3 is CASSQAGTGGSYEQYF. DNA of the CDR3: TGTGCCAGCAGCCAAGCGGGGACAGGGGGCTCCTACGAGCAGTACTTC. The chain recombines TRBV14 with TRBJ2-7; 11 bases are shared with TRBD1. J gave up 0 bases and V 1 base, and 2 bases lay outside the gene matches. Looked up from germline, CDR1 is SGHDN and CDR2 is FVKESK. The CDR3 covers 16 residues.

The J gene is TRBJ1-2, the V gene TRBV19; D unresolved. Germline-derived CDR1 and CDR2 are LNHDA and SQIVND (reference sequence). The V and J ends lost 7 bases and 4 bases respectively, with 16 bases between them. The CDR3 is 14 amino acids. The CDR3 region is CASTVDTYTYGYTF. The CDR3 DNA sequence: TGTGCCAGTACGGTTGACACCTATACCTATGGCTACACCTTC.

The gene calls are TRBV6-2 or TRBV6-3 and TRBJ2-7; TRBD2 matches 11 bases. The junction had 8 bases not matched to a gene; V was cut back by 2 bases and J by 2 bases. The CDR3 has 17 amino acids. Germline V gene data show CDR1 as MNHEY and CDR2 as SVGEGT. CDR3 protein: CASSYPTSGASPYEQYF. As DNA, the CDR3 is TGTGCCAGCAGTTACCCGACTAGCGGGGCCTCCCCCTACGAGCAGTACTTC.

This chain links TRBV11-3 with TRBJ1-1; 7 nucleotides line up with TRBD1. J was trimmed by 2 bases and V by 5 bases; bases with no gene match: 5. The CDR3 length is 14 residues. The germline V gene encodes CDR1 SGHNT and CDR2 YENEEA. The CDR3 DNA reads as TGTGCCAGCAGCCCCGGGACAGTCAACACTGAAGCTTTCTTT. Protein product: CASSPGTVNTEAFF.

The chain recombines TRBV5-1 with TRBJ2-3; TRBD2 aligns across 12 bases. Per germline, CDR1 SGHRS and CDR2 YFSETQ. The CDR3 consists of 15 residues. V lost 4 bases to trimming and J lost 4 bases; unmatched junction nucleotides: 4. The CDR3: CASSPGLAGPDTQYF. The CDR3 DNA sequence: TGCGCCAGCAGCCCCGGACTAGCGGGACCAGATACGCAGTATTTT.

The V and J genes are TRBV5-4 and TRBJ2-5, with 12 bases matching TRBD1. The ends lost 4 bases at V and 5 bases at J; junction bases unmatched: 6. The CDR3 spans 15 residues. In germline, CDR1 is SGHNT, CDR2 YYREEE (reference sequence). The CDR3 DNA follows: TGTGCCAGCAGCCAGGGACAGGGGGCTGGTGAGACCCAGTACTTC. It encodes CASSQGQGAGETQYF.

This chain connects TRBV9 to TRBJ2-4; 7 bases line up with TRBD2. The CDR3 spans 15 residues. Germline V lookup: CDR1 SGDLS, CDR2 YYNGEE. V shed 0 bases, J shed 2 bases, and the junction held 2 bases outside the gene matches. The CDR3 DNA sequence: TGTGCCAGCAGCGTAGCCGGGACTACCAAAAACATTCAGTACTTC. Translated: CASSVAGTTKNIQYF.

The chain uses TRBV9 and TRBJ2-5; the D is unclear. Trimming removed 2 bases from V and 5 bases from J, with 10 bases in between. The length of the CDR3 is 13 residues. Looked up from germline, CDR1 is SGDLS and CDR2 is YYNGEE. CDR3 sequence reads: CASSVPPGETQYF. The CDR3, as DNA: TGTGCCAGCAGCGTCCCCCCCGGGGAGACCCAGTACTTC.

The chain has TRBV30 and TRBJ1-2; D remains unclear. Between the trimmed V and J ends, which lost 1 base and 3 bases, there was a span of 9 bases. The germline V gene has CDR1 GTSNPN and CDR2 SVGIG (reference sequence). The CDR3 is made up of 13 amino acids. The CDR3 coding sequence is TGTGCCTGGAGTGCGGGGAGCGACTATGGCTACACCTTC. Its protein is CAWSAGSDYGYTF.

CDR3 amino acids: CASKPLAGGSTDTQYF. The DNA of the CDR3 is TGTGCCAGCAAACCACTAGCGGGAGGTAGCACAGATACGCAGTATTTT. The chain is built from TRBV6-4 and TRBJ2-3, with TRBD2 matching over 12 bases. Germline V lookup: CDR1 MRHNA, CDR2 SNTAGT. This CDR3 region has 16 residues. The V and J ends lost 7 bases and 0 bases, in that order; junction bases with no gene match: 5.

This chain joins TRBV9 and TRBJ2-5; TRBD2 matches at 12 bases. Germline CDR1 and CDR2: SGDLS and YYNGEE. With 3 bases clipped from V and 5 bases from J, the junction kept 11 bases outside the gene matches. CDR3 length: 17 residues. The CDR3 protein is CASSATSGSGGGETQYF. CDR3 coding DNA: TGTGCCAGCAGCGCGACTAGCGGGAGCGGAGGGGGGGAGACCCAGTACTTC. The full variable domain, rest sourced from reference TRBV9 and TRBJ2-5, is DSGVTQTPKHLITATGQRVTLRCSPRSGDLSVYWYQQSLDQGLQFLIQYYNGEERAKGNILERFSAQQFPDLHSELNLSSLELGDSALYFCASSATSGSGGGETQYFGPGTRLLVL.

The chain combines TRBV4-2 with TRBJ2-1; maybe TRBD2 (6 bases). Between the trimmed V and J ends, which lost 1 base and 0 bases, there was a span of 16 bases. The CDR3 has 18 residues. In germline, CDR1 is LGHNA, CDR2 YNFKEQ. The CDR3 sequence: CASSQVGGTTSSYNEQFF. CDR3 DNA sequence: TGTGCCAGCAGCCAAGTCGGCGGGACGACAAGCTCCTACAATGAGCAGTTCTTC.

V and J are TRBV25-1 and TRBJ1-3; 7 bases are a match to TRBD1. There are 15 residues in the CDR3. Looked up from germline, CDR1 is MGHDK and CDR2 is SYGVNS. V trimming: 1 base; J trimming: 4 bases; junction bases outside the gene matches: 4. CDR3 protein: CASSESRGYGNTIYF. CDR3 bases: TGTGCCAGCAGTGAATCCAGGGGGTACGGAAACACCATATATTTT.

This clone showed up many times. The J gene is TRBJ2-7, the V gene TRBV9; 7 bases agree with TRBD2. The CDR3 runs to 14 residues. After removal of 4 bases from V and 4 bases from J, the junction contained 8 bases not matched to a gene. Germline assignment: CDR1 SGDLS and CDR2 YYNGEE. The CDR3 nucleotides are TGTGCCAGCAGCCCCAACCTCGGGGGGTACGAGCAGTACTTC. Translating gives CASSPNLGGYEQYF.

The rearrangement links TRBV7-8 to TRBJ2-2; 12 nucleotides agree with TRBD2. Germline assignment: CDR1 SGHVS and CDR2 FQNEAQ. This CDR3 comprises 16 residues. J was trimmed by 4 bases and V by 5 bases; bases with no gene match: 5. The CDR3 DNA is TGTGCCAGCAGCCCGGGACTAGCGGGCCGCACCGGGGAGCTGTTTTTT. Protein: CASSPGLAGRTGELFF.

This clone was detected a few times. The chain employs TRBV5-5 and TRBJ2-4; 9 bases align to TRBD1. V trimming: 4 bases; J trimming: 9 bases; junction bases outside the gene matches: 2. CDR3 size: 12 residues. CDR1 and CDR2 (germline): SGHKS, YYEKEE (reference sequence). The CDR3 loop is CASSTTGGIQYF. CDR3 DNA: TGTGCCAGCAGCACGACAGGGGGCATTCAGTACTTC. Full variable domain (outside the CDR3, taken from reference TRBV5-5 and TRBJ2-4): DAGVTQSPTHLIKTRGQQVTLRCSPISGHKSVSWYQQVLGQGPQFIFQYYEKEERGRGNFPDRFSARQFPNYSSELNVNALLLGDSALYLCASSTTGGIQYFGAGTRLSVL.

The CDR3 DNA reads as TGTGCCAGCAGCCACACAGGGGCCTCCGGGGAGCTGTTTTTT. This codes for CASSHTGASGELFF. The chain combines TRBV6-5 with TRBJ2-2; 7 bases align to TRBD1. The CDR3 runs to 14 residues. The germline CDR1 and CDR2 sequences are MNHEY and SVGAGI. V shed 6 bases, J shed 6 bases, and the junction held 7 bases outside the gene matches.

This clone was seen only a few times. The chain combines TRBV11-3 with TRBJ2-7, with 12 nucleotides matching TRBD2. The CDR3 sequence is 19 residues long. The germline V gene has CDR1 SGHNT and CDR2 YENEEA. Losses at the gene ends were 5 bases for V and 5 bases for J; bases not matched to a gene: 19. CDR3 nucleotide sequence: TGTGCCAGCAGCCCCCTTTGGGGACTAGCGGGCGGAACTTGGCACGAGCAGTACTTC. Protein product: CASSPLWGLAGGTWHEQYF.

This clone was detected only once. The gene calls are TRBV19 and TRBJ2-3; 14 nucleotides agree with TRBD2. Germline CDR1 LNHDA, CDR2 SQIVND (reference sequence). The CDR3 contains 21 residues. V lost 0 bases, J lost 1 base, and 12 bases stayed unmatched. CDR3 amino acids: CASSIEGTSGRIAIGTDTQYF. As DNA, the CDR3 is TGTGCCAGTAGTATAGAAGGGACTAGCGGGAGAATTGCCATCGGCACAGATACGCAGTATTTT. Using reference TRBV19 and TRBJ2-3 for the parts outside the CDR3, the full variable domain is DGGITQSPKYLFRKEGQNVTLSCEQNLNHDAMYWYRQDPGQGLRLIYYSQIVNDFQKGDIAEGYSVSREKKESFPLTVTSAQKNPTAFYLCASSIEGTSGRIAIGTDTQYFGPGTRLTVL.

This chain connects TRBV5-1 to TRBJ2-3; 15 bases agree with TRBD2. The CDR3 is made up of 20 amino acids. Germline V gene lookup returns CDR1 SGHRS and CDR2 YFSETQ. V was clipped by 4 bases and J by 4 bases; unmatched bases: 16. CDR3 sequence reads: CASSRGTGRTSGRVADTQYF. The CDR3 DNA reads TGCGCCAGCAGCCGGGGGACAGGCCGGACTAGCGGGAGGGTGGCAGATACGCAGTATTTT.

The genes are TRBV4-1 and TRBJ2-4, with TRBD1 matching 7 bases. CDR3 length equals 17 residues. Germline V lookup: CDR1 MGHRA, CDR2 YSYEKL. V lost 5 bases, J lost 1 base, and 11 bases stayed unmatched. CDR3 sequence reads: CASSVPGTALAKNIQYF. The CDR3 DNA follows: TGCGCCAGCAGCGTTCCTGGGACAGCCCTGGCCAAAAACATTCAGTACTTC.